A selection of T cell receptor beta chains follows, all from one sample in a study of T cell responses to AZD1222 COVID-19 vaccine. TCRdb keeps only in-frame clones here, not all; method: immunoSEQ multiplex PCR. This table holds under 150,000 clones, 85% to 95% found once. Sequencing used peripheral blood, obtained on day 0 of AZD1222 vaccination. These receptors all come from an adult in good health. Each CDR3 is given with its conserved first and last residue. Fields, in order: J gene, V gene, CDR3 protein.

j_call: TRBJ1-1; v_call: TRBV2; cdr3_aa: CASSDNRVNTEAFF
j_call: TRBJ1-1; v_call: TRBV6-5; cdr3_aa: CASSSLLSGATEAFF
j_call: TRBJ2-4; v_call: TRBV19; cdr3_aa: CASSRQGARGLAKNIQYF
j_call: TRBJ1-6; v_call: TRBV15; cdr3_aa: CATSRSLDYNSPLHF
j_call: TRBJ2-4; v_call: TRBV11-2; cdr3_aa: CASSYQTRRIQYF
j_call: TRBJ2-2; v_call: TRBV7-8; cdr3_aa: CASSLNAGGSSTGELFF
j_call: TRBJ2-3; v_call: TRBV9; cdr3_aa: CASSASGSGTDTQYF
j_call: TRBJ2-5; v_call: TRBV4-2; cdr3_aa: CASSQDRQGAEETQYF
j_call: TRBJ1-2; v_call: TRBV19; cdr3_aa: CASSIDPGQGNYGYTF
j_call: TRBJ1-2; v_call: TRBV9; cdr3_aa: CASSVGGLGGYTF
j_call: TRBJ1-5; v_call: TRBV4-2; cdr3_aa: CASSQTHRDWSNQPQHF
j_call: TRBJ2-7; v_call: TRBV9; cdr3_aa: CASSVAGGQGTYEQYF
j_call: TRBJ1-1; v_call: TRBV5-1; cdr3_aa: CASSQRTGKNTEAFF
j_call: TRBJ1-2; v_call: TRBV30; cdr3_aa: CAWSGEGVFLGYTF
j_call: TRBJ1-6; v_call: TRBV5-1; cdr3_aa: CATALDGTYNSPLHF
j_call: TRBJ2-3; v_call: TRBV7-6; cdr3_aa: CASSPGTGRTDTQYF
j_call: TRBJ1-5; v_call: TRBV9; cdr3_aa: CASGTGVSQPQHF
j_call: TRBJ2-1; v_call: TRBV19; cdr3_aa: CASSPRDRGINEQFF
j_call: TRBJ1-4; v_call: TRBV19; cdr3_aa: CASSMEWTNEKLFF
j_call: TRBJ2-3; v_call: TRBV1; cdr3_aa: CTSSQDCGTSGRTDTQYF
j_call: TRBJ1-1; v_call: TRBV2; cdr3_aa: CASSGEGNTEAFF
j_call: TRBJ2-7; v_call: TRBV27; cdr3_aa: CASSRWVQGSRHEQYF
j_call: TRBJ2-1; v_call: TRBV9; cdr3_aa: CASSVAMKNNEQFF
j_call: TRBJ1-1; v_call: TRBV4-1; cdr3_aa: CASRNRGGDNTEAFF
j_call: TRBJ2-3; v_call: TRBV12-3/TRBV12-4; cdr3_aa: CASMWGATDTQYF
j_call: TRBJ2-5; v_call: TRBV6-5; cdr3_aa: CASSYANRGLGETQYF
j_call: TRBJ1-2; v_call: TRBV6-5; cdr3_aa: CASTRNRDFYGYTF
j_call: TRBJ1-5; v_call: TRBV6-1; cdr3_aa: CASSDLRWTGGLNQPQHF
j_call: TRBJ1-2; v_call: TRBV7-2; cdr3_aa: CASSSRLVQGAQGYTF
j_call: TRBJ2-5; v_call: TRBV13; cdr3_aa: CASSARVGGFYQETQYF
j_call: TRBJ2-2; v_call: TRBV4-3; cdr3_aa: CASSQVLGGPNTGELFF
j_call: TRBJ1-2; v_call: TRBV5-6; cdr3_aa: CASSPGQGAGGYTF
j_call: TRBJ1-2; v_call: TRBV10-3; cdr3_aa: CAIRDQGGLGYTF
j_call: TRBJ2-1; v_call: TRBV24-1; cdr3_aa: CATSEMDRGRGQFF
j_call: TRBJ2-3; v_call: TRBV4-3; cdr3_aa: CASSQVFLERAEDTQYF
j_call: TRBJ2-5; v_call: TRBV7-6; cdr3_aa: CASSIREGETQYF
j_call: TRBJ2-7; v_call: TRBV29-1; cdr3_aa: CSVVGQGLREQYF
j_call: TRBJ1-5; v_call: TRBV7-2; cdr3_aa: CASSFTGDQPQHF
j_call: TRBJ1-4; v_call: TRBV3-1/TRBV3-2; cdr3_aa: CASSGRDRLALSEKLFF
j_call: TRBJ2-3; v_call: TRBV7-9; cdr3_aa: CASSLGRESDTQYF
j_call: TRBJ2-3; v_call: TRBV18; cdr3_aa: CASSPRDTDTQYF
j_call: TRBJ2-5; v_call: TRBV7-2; cdr3_aa: CASSLARGIQETQYF
j_call: TRBJ1-1; v_call: TRBV15; cdr3_aa: CATSTPRGTEAFF
j_call: TRBJ2-5; v_call: TRBV3-1/TRBV3-2; cdr3_aa: CASSQVGETQYF
j_call: TRBJ2-7; v_call: TRBV5-1; cdr3_aa: CASSLRLGARGSYEQYF